A single sample gave rise to the 26 T cell receptor beta chains below, sequenced in a study of CD8+CD57+ T cells in acquired aplastic anemia. Genomic DNA served as template for TCR beta VDJ and CDR3 profiling. Each CDR3 protein gets one entry after TCRdb re-called the reads with MiXCR. Of over 150,000 distinct CDR3 sequences listed, 71% are singletons. The patients chosen for sequencing had shown expansion of CD8+CD57+ cells (detected by flow cytometry). Input material: sorted CD4+, CD8+, or CD8+CD57+ T cells (not recorded which) from PBMCs. The source of these receptors is a human donor with aplastic anemia.

V and J are TRBV12-3 or TRBV12-4 and TRBJ2-7; 7 bases line up with TRBD1. V dropped 2 bases and J dropped 2; count of bases not matched to a gene: 3. CDR3 length equals 14 residues. CDR3 sequence: CASSLRGPPYEQYF. CDR3 sequence (DNA): TGTGCCAGCAGTTTAAGGGGGCCTCCCTACGAGCAGTACTTC.

This chain joins TRBV5-1 and TRBJ2-5; TRBD2 agrees at 11 bases. This CDR3 region has 14 residues. V was clipped by 5 bases and J by 5 bases; unmatched bases: 5. Germline V lookup: CDR1 SGHRS, CDR2 YFSETQ. The CDR3 DNA follows: TGCGCCAGCAGACCAGGACTAGCGGGTGAGACCCAGTACTTC. Its translation is CASRPGLAGETQYF.

This clonotype was recorded a few times. The J gene is TRBJ2-1, the V gene TRBV2; 9 bases match TRBD1. This CDR3 has 14 amino acids. The junction had 4 bases not matched to a gene; V was cut back by 8 bases and J by 2 bases. Per germline, CDR1 SNHLY and CDR2 FYNNEI. The CDR3 protein is CASGTGGAYNEQFF. The DNA of the CDR3 is TGTGCCAGCGGAACAGGGGGCGCCTACAATGAGCAGTTCTTC.

The V gene is TRBV19, the J gene TRBJ1-5; the D is unclear. The CDR3 totals 12 residues. The V end was cut by 5 bases, the J end by 3 bases, with 5 bases between. Germline values: CDR1 LNHDA, CDR2 SQIVND (reference sequence). The CDR3 nucleotides are TGTGCCAGTAGTCGGACCAATCAGCCCCAGCATTTT. It specifies CASSRTNQPQHF.

The genes are TRBV7-2 and TRBJ1-2; a weak D match, TRBD1 (6 bases). Germline assignment: CDR1 SGHTA and CDR2 FQGNSA. The V end lost 5 bases, the J end lost 3 bases, and 19 bases lay between the germline ends. The CDR3 is made up of 16 amino acids. DNA of the CDR3: TGTGCCAGCAGCCCCAAAGTCGGGACAAGACACTATGGCTACACCTTC. It is translated as CASSPKVGTRHYGYTF.

The DNA of the CDR3 is TGTGCCAGTAGCGCAGCGGGAGGAACAGATACGCAGTATTTT. Translation: CASSAAGGTDTQYF. The chain carries TRBV19 and TRBJ2-3, with TRBD2 identical over 9 bases. Germline trimming cut 6 bases from V and 3 bases from J; bases unmatched to any gene: 4. CDR1 is LNHDA, CDR2 SQIVND, per germline (reference sequence). This CDR3 has 14 residues.

The CDR3 is CAYGQSNTGELFF. The CDR3 nucleotides read TGTGCCTATGGACAGTCGAACACCGGGGAGCTGTTTTTT. V is TRBV30 and J is TRBJ2-2; D is possibly TRBD1 (6 bases). Germline values: CDR1 GTSNPN, CDR2 SVGIG (reference sequence). V was shortened by 7 bases and J by 0 bases, with 9 bases between the two germline ends. The CDR3 sequence is 13 residues long. Using reference TRBV30 and TRBJ2-2 for the parts outside the CDR3, the full variable domain is SQTIHQWPATLVQPVGSPLSLECTVEGTSNPNLYWYRQAAGRGLQLLFYSVGIGQISSEVPQNLSASRPQDRQFILSSKKLLLSDSGFYLCAYGQSNTGELFFGEGSRLTVL.

The rearrangement uses TRBV25-1 and TRBJ1-5; D gene uncertain. The CDR3 extends over 13 amino acids. Trimming pared 0 bases from V and 7 bases from J, leaving 7 bases between. Looked up from germline, CDR1 is MGHDK and CDR2 is SYGVNS. The DNA for the CDR3 is TGTGCCAGCAGTGAATATAGGGCCCAGCCCCAGCATTTT. Encoded protein: CASSEYRAQPQHF.

This clonotype has only a few counts. In this CDR3 the conserved last residue, phenylalanine or tryptophan, is missing, so a read error is likely. No DNA is shown, since the ends of the CDR3 on it are uncertain; the CDR3 is the one TCRdb lists. This rearrangement joins TRBV4-3 to TRBJ2-6; the D call TRBD2 from the table was never checked on the DNA. Germline CDR1 and CDR2: LGHNA and YSLEER. The CDR3 contains 10 residues when both ends are counted. The CDR3 loop reads CASSQEGGNT.

V usage is TRBV19 and J usage is TRBJ1-3; D ambiguous. This CDR3 spans 12 amino acids. The V gene's germline CDR1 is LNHDA and CDR2 SQIVND (reference sequence). V lost 9 bases, J lost 5 bases, and 11 bases lay in between. This CDR3 is CASQGYRNTIYF. CDR3 coding DNA: TGTGCCAGCCAAGGGTATCGAAACACCATATATTTT.

This clonotype is a singleton in its sample. The chain carries TRBV5-1 and TRBJ2-3, with D perhaps TRBD2 (7 bases). The CDR3 sequence is 15 residues long. CDR1 SGHRS and CDR2 YFSETQ come from the germline V gene. The V and J ends lost 2 bases and 2 bases respectively, with 12 bases between them. CDR3 coding DNA: TGCGCCAGCAGCTTCCGGGGGGACAACACAGATACGCAGTATTTT. Translated: CASSFRGDNTDTQYF.

Points on this clonotype: This sequence may be a read error, since a much larger clone differs from it by one base. This chain uses TRBV27 with TRBJ2-7; D unclear. The CDR3 contains 13 residues. Germline V gene sequence: CDR1 MNHEY, CDR2 SMNVEV (reference sequence). The CDR3 DNA is TGTGCCATCAGTGTGGGCATTAACTACGAGCAGTACTTC. This translates into CAISVGINYEQYF.

This chain joins TRBV5-1 and TRBJ1-5; 8 bases fit TRBD1. This CDR3 is built from 16 residues. The germline CDR1 and CDR2 sequences are SGHRS and YFSETQ. V dropped 5 bases and J dropped 3; count of bases not matched to a gene: 10. The CDR3 DNA reads as TGCGCCAGCAGACAAATTTCGGGACAGGCCAATCAGCCCCAGCATTTT. Its protein is CASRQISGQANQPQHF.

The rearrangement joins TRBV19 to TRBJ1-5, with D possibly matching TRBD1 (5 bases). This CDR3 has 14 amino acids. V dropped 0 bases and J dropped 4 bases, with 7 bases sitting between them. Germline CDR1 reads LNHDA; CDR2 reads SQIVND (reference sequence). In nucleotides, the CDR3 is TGTGCCAGTAGTATAGACAGGGTGAATCAGCCCCAGCATTTT. It yields the protein CASSIDRVNQPQHF.

This clonotype was found a few times. The V call is TRBV5-6, the J call TRBJ2-7; D may correspond to TRBD1 or TRBD2 (5 bases each). The germline V and J ends were trimmed by 3 bases and 7 bases, with 17 bases remaining between them. Germline V gene data show CDR1 as SGHDT and CDR2 as YYEEEE. The CDR3 is made up of 14 amino acids. CDR3 sequence (DNA): TGTGCCAGCAGCTACCTCCGGGACGGCGTTGAGCAGTACTTC. Its protein is CASSYLRDGVEQYF.

J is TRBJ2-5 and V is TRBV12-3 or TRBV12-4; possible D gene TRBD1, 5 bases. Trimming removed 3 bases at V and 1 base at J, with 12 bases between. There are 15 residues in the CDR3. CDR3 coding DNA: TGTGCCAGCAGTTTTTTGGGGCCTGGCCAAGAGACCCAGTACTTC. This codes for CASSFLGPGQETQYF.

This sequence joins TRBV19 and TRBJ1-1; 8 nucleotides align to TRBD1. Per germline, CDR1 LNHDA and CDR2 SQIVND (reference sequence). J gave up 10 bases and V 0 bases, and 4 bases lay outside the gene matches. CDR3 length: 13 residues. CDR3 amino acids: CASSIDRGRGAFF. The CDR3 nucleotides are TGTGCCAGTAGTATAGACAGGGGGCGAGGAGCTTTCTTT.

The J gene is TRBJ2-2, the V gene TRBV15, with D hard to call. This CDR3 spans 13 amino acids. V dropped 0 bases and J dropped 6 bases, with 5 bases sitting between them. In germline, CDR1 is LNHNV, CDR2 YYDKDF (reference sequence). CDR3 sequence (DNA): TGTGCCACCAGCAGAGATAACGCCGGGGAGCTGTTTTTT. It specifies CATSRDNAGELFF.

This clonotype appeared once. This chain joins TRBV7-9 and TRBJ2-3, with D hard to call. The germline CDR1 and CDR2 sequences are SEHNR and FQNEAQ (reference sequence). Trimming took 0 bases from V and 6 from J, leaving 4 bases between them. The CDR3 covers 12 residues. This CDR3 reads CASSLAPDTQYF. The CDR3 DNA follows: TGTGCCAGCAGCTTAGCTCCGGATACGCAGTATTTT.

The CDR3 nucleotides are TGTGCCAGCAGCTTATTACCGGAGGCTGAAGCTTTCTTT. Its translation: CASSLLPEAEAFF. The chain is built from TRBV7-3 and TRBJ1-1; no firm D call. The CDR3 totals 13 residues. Germline V gene lookup returns CDR1 SGHTA and CDR2 FQGTGA. Trimming cost V 2 bases and J 6 bases, with 10 bases left between them.

This clonotype came up many times. In DNA, the CDR3 is TGTGCCAGCAGTACGGGACTGTTGGGGGATACGCAGTATTTT. This encodes CASSTGLLGDTQYF. The chain joins TRBV12-3 or TRBV12-4 to TRBJ2-3, with D maybe TRBD2 (6 bases). The germline V and J ends were trimmed by 5 bases and 6 bases, with 15 bases remaining between them. The CDR3 has 14 amino acids.

This clonotype has ten or more counts. V gene TRBV11-2 combines with J gene TRBJ2-7, with a possible D match to TRBD1 (6 bases). Trimming removed 1 base from V and 2 bases from J, with 15 bases in between. The CDR3 runs 16 residues. Per germline, CDR1 SGHAT and CDR2 FQNNGV. The CDR3 loop reads CASSLVVGRTAYEQYF. For the CDR3, the DNA is TGTGCCAGCAGCTTAGTAGTCGGAAGGACAGCCTACGAGCAGTACTTC.

The V and J genes are TRBV7-9 and TRBJ2-7; D not certain. Trimming cost V 10 bases and J 1 base, with 14 bases left between them. Germline CDR1 is SEHNR and CDR2 is FQNEAQ (reference sequence). The CDR3 spans 13 residues. The CDR3 DNA sequence: TGTGCCACCTCTAACCGACAATCCTACGAGCAGTACTTC. It translates to CATSNRQSYEQYF.

This clonotype showed up many times. The rearrangement links TRBV6-1 to TRBJ2-3, with unresolved D. With 4 bases removed from V and 0 bases from J, the gap between germline ends came to 8 bases. The CDR3 covers 14 residues. CDR1 and CDR2 (germline): MNHNS, SASEGT. The CDR3 coding sequence is TGTGCCAGCAGTGTCAGCCTGAGCACAGATACGCAGTATTTT. Its translation is CASSVSLSTDTQYF.

This clonotype was seen a few times. V and J are TRBV7-9 and TRBJ2-5; D not certain. The germline CDR1 and CDR2 sequences are SEHNR and FQNEAQ (reference sequence). This CDR3 spans 14 amino acids. V was pared by 3 bases and J by 4 bases, with 12 bases between. The CDR3 nucleotides are TGTGCCAGCAGCTTTTTTTCCCCGGGAGAGACCCAGTACTTC. Encoded protein: CASSFFSPGETQYF.

This clonotype was seen just once. J is TRBJ1-5 and V is TRBV6-5; D gene unclear. The length of the CDR3 is 14 residues. V lost 5 bases to trimming and J lost 6 bases, with 14 bases between them. Germline CDR1 MNHEY, CDR2 SVGAGI. CDR3 loop: CASSHGLVGQPQHF. The CDR3 nucleotides read TGTGCCAGCAGTCACGGGTTAGTTGGTCAGCCCCAGCATTTT.